This TCR beta chain was sequenced in a study of blood T cell repertoires in COVID-19. For the study at large: Acute and convalescent COVID-19 samples came from the United States, Italy and Spain. Sample material is recorded as cDNA or gDNA derived from T cells, B-cell-depleted T cells, or PBMCs.

Germline assignment: CDR1 KGHSH and CDR2 LQKENI. V lost 1 base to trimming and J lost 4 bases; unmatched junction nucleotides: 3. The CDR3 loop spans 15 amino acids. TCRdb's table, derived via immunoSEQ multiplex PCR, lists solely in-frame clones and lacks some. The repertoire holds around 42,000 clones, with more than 75% as singletons. The sequence was collected from a human donor in a cohort sampled during active COVID-19. Sequences were obtained from peripheral blood. The V gene is TRBV18, the J gene TRBJ2-4; 8 positions match TRBD1. The CDR3 DNA sequence: TGTGCCAGCTCACCACGAAGGACAGGGAAAAACATTCAGTACTTC. It codes for CASSPRRTGKNIQYF.